A selection of T cell receptor beta chains follows, all from one sample in a study of T cells in Graves' hyperthyroidism and ophthalmopathy. One entry per CDR3 protein, called by TCRdb with MiXCR from the multiplex PCR reads. The sample includes fewer than 650,000 distinct CDR3 sequences, roughly 14% of them seen just once. Material: blood. These receptors all come from a woman aged 40 to 49 with Graves' ophthalmopathy. The CDR3 runs from the conserved cysteine through the conserved F or W. The order of the fields is V gene, clone size, J gene, D gene, CDR3 length, CDR3 DNA, CDR3 protein. A D gene is named only where the DNA matches it firmly. Size is omitted from some rows. Given values are once, few, many or a class for expanded clones.

v_call: TRBV6-5
clone_size: NA
j_call: TRBJ1-1
d_call: NA
cdr3_length: 16
cdr3_nt: TGTGCCAGCAGTTTTGGACATACTGGGCCGGGCACTGAAGCTTTCTTT
cdr3_aa: CASSFGHTGPGTEAFF

v_call: TRBV12-3/TRBV12-4
clone_size: many
j_call: TRBJ1-1
d_call: TRBD1
cdr3_length: 14
cdr3_nt: TGTGCCAGCAGCAGGGACAGGGGTAGCACTGAAGCTTTCTTT
cdr3_aa: CASSRDRGSTEAFF

v_call: TRBV4-1
clone_size: many
j_call: TRBJ1-5
d_call: NA
cdr3_length: 14
cdr3_nt: TGCGCCAGCAGCCAAGAAAAGGTCAATCAGCCCCAGCATTTT
cdr3_aa: CASSQEKVNQPQHF

v_call: TRBV28
clone_size: many
j_call: TRBJ1-1
d_call: NA
cdr3_length: 13
cdr3_nt: TGTGCCAGCAGTGATACAGGGAACACTGAAGCTTTCTTT
cdr3_aa: CASSDTGNTEAFF

v_call: TRBV6-1
clone_size: NA
j_call: TRBJ2-7
d_call: TRBD2
cdr3_length: 17
cdr3_nt: TGTGCCAGCAGGAAACACGGGACTAGCGGGAGCTCCTACGAGCAGTACTTC
cdr3_aa: CASRKHGTSGSSYEQYF

v_call: TRBV6-2/TRBV6-3
clone_size: many
j_call: TRBJ2-7
d_call: TRBD1
cdr3_length: 17
cdr3_nt: TGTGCCAGCAGCTTCGATTCGGACAGGTCCTATCCCTACGAGCAGTACTTC
cdr3_aa: CASSFDSDRSYPYEQYF

v_call: TRBV6-1
clone_size: few
j_call: TRBJ2-4
d_call: NA
cdr3_length: 15
cdr3_nt: TGTGCCAGCAGTCAACATTCAGAGGGATCGGGCATTCAGTACTTC
cdr3_aa: CASSQHSEGSGIQYF

v_call: TRBV2
clone_size: many
j_call: TRBJ2-7
d_call: TRBD1
cdr3_length: 16
cdr3_nt: TGTGCCAGCAGTGAATTCCGGGGACAGGGATTGGTGGAGCAGTACTTC
cdr3_aa: CASSEFRGQGLVEQYF

v_call: TRBV28
clone_size: many
j_call: TRBJ2-5
d_call: TRBD1
cdr3_length: 13
cdr3_nt: TGTGCCAGCAGGTCGACAGGGGTGGAGACCCAGTACTTC
cdr3_aa: CASRSTGVETQYF

v_call: TRBV7-2
clone_size: many
j_call: TRBJ1-1
d_call: NA
cdr3_length: 12
cdr3_nt: TGTGCCAGCAGCTCGTTTTCAGGTGAAGCTTTCTTT
cdr3_aa: CASSSFSGEAFF

v_call: TRBV28
clone_size: many
j_call: TRBJ1-3
d_call: NA
cdr3_length: 16
cdr3_nt: TGTGCCAGCAGTTCCCCGGGTCCGAACTCTGGAAACACCATATATTTT
cdr3_aa: CASSSPGPNSGNTIYF

v_call: TRBV5-1
clone_size: many
j_call: TRBJ1-2
d_call: NA
cdr3_length: 15
cdr3_nt: TGCGCCAGCAGCCCGGAGGGGGGCTTAAGCTATGGCTACACCTTC
cdr3_aa: CASSPEGGLSYGYTF

v_call: TRBV6-4
clone_size: NA
j_call: TRBJ2-2
d_call: TRBD2
cdr3_length: 16
cdr3_nt: TGTGCCAGCAGTGACTCGGGGACTAGTAACACCGGGGAGCTGTTTTTT
cdr3_aa: CASSDSGTSNTGELFF

v_call: TRBV20-1
clone_size: many
j_call: TRBJ1-6
d_call: TRBD1
cdr3_length: 14
cdr3_nt: TGCAGTGCTAAGTTGGGGACAGGGTTGTCACCCCTCCACTTT
cdr3_aa: CSAKLGTGLSPLHF

v_call: TRBV15
clone_size: NA
j_call: TRBJ2-5
d_call: NA
cdr3_length: 16
cdr3_nt: TGTGCCACCAGCAGGGGATTAGGCTTGGGGGAAGAGACCCAGTACTTC
cdr3_aa: CATSRGLGLGEETQYF

v_call: TRBV2
clone_size: many
j_call: TRBJ1-2
d_call: NA
cdr3_length: 13
cdr3_nt: TGTGCCAGCAGGACCGACAGGACCATGGGCTACACCTTC
cdr3_aa: CASRTDRTMGYTF

v_call: TRBV7-2
clone_size: many
j_call: TRBJ2-7
d_call: NA
cdr3_length: 14
cdr3_nt: TGTGCCAGCAGCCCTCCGGGACATTCCTACGAGCAGTACTTC
cdr3_aa: CASSPPGHSYEQYF

v_call: TRBV27
clone_size: many
j_call: TRBJ1-1
d_call: TRBD1
cdr3_length: 14
cdr3_nt: TGTGCCAGCAGTTTCTCAGGGGGGCACACTGAAGCTTTCTTT
cdr3_aa: CASSFSGGHTEAFF

v_call: TRBV12-5
clone_size: many
j_call: TRBJ1-1
d_call: NA
cdr3_length: 14
cdr3_nt: TGTGCTAGTGCTCGTTCTCGGGGAGACACTGAAGCTTTCTTT
cdr3_aa: CASARSRGDTEAFF

v_call: TRBV2
clone_size: NA
j_call: TRBJ2-5
d_call: NA
cdr3_length: 14
cdr3_nt: TGTGCCAGTTCCCATGGGCGCCCCCAAGAGACCCAGTACTTC
cdr3_aa: CASSHGRPQETQYF

v_call: TRBV19
clone_size: many
j_call: TRBJ1-1
d_call: NA
cdr3_length: 12
cdr3_nt: TGTGCCAGTAGTCGACAGTTCTCTGAAGCTTTCTTT
cdr3_aa: CASSRQFSEAFF

v_call: TRBV7-2
clone_size: many
j_call: TRBJ1-1
d_call: NA
cdr3_length: 15
cdr3_nt: TGTGCCAGCAGCTTAGCGGCACAGCGGAACACTGAAGCTTTCTTT
cdr3_aa: CASSLAAQRNTEAFF

v_call: TRBV11-1
clone_size: NA
j_call: TRBJ2-6
d_call: NA
cdr3_length: 16
cdr3_nt: TGTGCCAGCAGCTTAAATCCCACCTCTGGGGCCAACGTCCTGACTTTC
cdr3_aa: CASSLNPTSGANVLTF

v_call: TRBV19
clone_size: many
j_call: TRBJ1-1
d_call: NA
cdr3_length: 14
cdr3_nt: TGTGCCAGTAGTATCCGAGAGGGGGACACTGAAGCTTTCTTT
cdr3_aa: CASSIREGDTEAFF

v_call: TRBV7-2
clone_size: many
j_call: TRBJ2-5
d_call: NA
cdr3_length: 13
cdr3_nt: TGTGCCAGCAGCTCCTTAGGTAGCCAGACCCAGTACTTC
cdr3_aa: CASSSLGSQTQYF

v_call: TRBV29-1
clone_size: many
j_call: TRBJ2-5
d_call: TRBD1
cdr3_length: 12
cdr3_nt: TGCAGCGTCTTACAGGGGGCTGAGACCCAGTACTTC
cdr3_aa: CSVLQGAETQYF

v_call: TRBV5-1
clone_size: many
j_call: TRBJ2-7
d_call: NA
cdr3_length: 14
cdr3_nt: TGCGCCAGCAGCTTGCCGGGATATACCTACGAGCAGTACTTC
cdr3_aa: CASSLPGYTYEQYF

v_call: TRBV6-5
clone_size: many
j_call: TRBJ2-7
d_call: NA
cdr3_length: 14
cdr3_nt: TGTGCCAGCAAGATCCAGGACCGCTCCTACGAGCAGTACTTC
cdr3_aa: CASKIQDRSYEQYF

v_call: TRBV12-3/TRBV12-4
clone_size: many
j_call: TRBJ1-2
d_call: TRBD1
cdr3_length: 14
cdr3_nt: TGTGCCAGCAGCATCTACTCCGGGACAGTTGACTACACCTTC
cdr3_aa: CASSIYSGTVDYTF

v_call: TRBV7-3
clone_size: NA
j_call: TRBJ2-7
d_call: NA
cdr3_length: 13
cdr3_nt: TGTGCCAGCAGCTTGCCAACAGGGAGCGAGCAGTACTTC
cdr3_aa: CASSLPTGSEQYF

v_call: TRBV25-1
clone_size: few
j_call: TRBJ2-2
d_call: TRBD2
cdr3_length: 15
cdr3_nt: TGTGCCAGCAGTGGAGCGGGGATCAACACCGGGGAGCTGTTTTTT
cdr3_aa: CASSGAGINTGELFF

v_call: TRBV6-2/TRBV6-3
clone_size: many
j_call: TRBJ1-1
d_call: TRBD1
cdr3_length: 19
cdr3_nt: TGTGCCAGCAGTTACCGACCTTGGGACAGGGGACGAGGGGACACTGAAGCTTTCTTT
cdr3_aa: CASSYRPWDRGRGDTEAFF

v_call: TRBV6-1
clone_size: NA
j_call: TRBJ2-5
d_call: TRBD1
cdr3_length: 14
cdr3_nt: TGTGCCAGCAGGTCGTCAGGGGGCCAAGAGACCCAGTACTTC
cdr3_aa: CASRSSGGQETQYF

v_call: TRBV2
clone_size: few
j_call: TRBJ2-5
d_call: TRBD2
cdr3_length: 14
cdr3_nt: TGTACCAGCAGTTATCGGGAGGGCCAAGAGACCCAGTACTTC
cdr3_aa: CTSSYREGQETQYF

v_call: TRBV5-6
clone_size: NA
j_call: TRBJ1-1
d_call: NA
cdr3_length: 18
cdr3_nt: TGTGCCAGCAGCTCCATAGTAGATGAGAGGGCCGTGAACACTGAAGCTTTCTTT
cdr3_aa: CASSSIVDERAVNTEAFF

v_call: TRBV28
clone_size: many
j_call: TRBJ2-7
d_call: NA
cdr3_length: 14
cdr3_nt: TGTGCCAGCAGTTTGTCACCTGGAGCCTACGAGCAGTACTTC
cdr3_aa: CASSLSPGAYEQYF

v_call: TRBV6-1
clone_size: NA
j_call: TRBJ2-3
d_call: TRBD2
cdr3_length: 15
cdr3_nt: TGTGCCAGCAGCCCAGCGGGACCGAGGGAGGATACGCAGTATTTT
cdr3_aa: CASSPAGPREDTQYF

v_call: TRBV6-2/TRBV6-3
clone_size: many
j_call: TRBJ1-1
d_call: TRBD1
cdr3_length: 16
cdr3_nt: TGTGCCAGCAGTTACTCGGAGGGGGCAGGGAACACTGAAGCTTTCTTT
cdr3_aa: CASSYSEGAGNTEAFF

v_call: TRBV4-3
clone_size: few
j_call: TRBJ2-7
d_call: NA
cdr3_length: 13
cdr3_nt: TGCGCCAGCAGCCAAGAAGTCACGTACGAGCAGTACTTC
cdr3_aa: CASSQEVTYEQYF

v_call: TRBV6-4
clone_size: many
j_call: TRBJ1-5
d_call: NA
cdr3_length: 14
cdr3_nt: TGTGCCAGCAATCCGGACGGGGGGGGTCAGCCCCAGCATTTT
cdr3_aa: CASNPDGGGQPQHF

v_call: TRBV24-1
clone_size: many
j_call: TRBJ2-7
d_call: TRBD2
cdr3_length: 20
cdr3_nt: TGTGCCACCAGTGACTCTACCCCGGGACTAGCGGGAGAGGGCTCCTACGAGCAGTACTTC
cdr3_aa: CATSDSTPGLAGEGSYEQYF

v_call: TRBV28
clone_size: many
j_call: TRBJ2-7
d_call: TRBD1
cdr3_length: 13
cdr3_nt: TGTGCCAGCACCCGGACAGGCCTCTACGAGCAGTACTTC
cdr3_aa: CASTRTGLYEQYF

v_call: TRBV28
clone_size: many
j_call: TRBJ2-7
d_call: NA
cdr3_length: 16
cdr3_nt: TGTGCCAGCAGAAGAGATACCGGGACTTTTACCTACGAGCAGTACTTC
cdr3_aa: CASRRDTGTFTYEQYF

v_call: TRBV11-1
clone_size: many
j_call: TRBJ2-7
d_call: NA
cdr3_length: 18
cdr3_nt: TGTGCCAGCAGTCCTCGGAGCAGGGTCGAAAAGGACCGCTACGAGCAGTACTTC
cdr3_aa: CASSPRSRVEKDRYEQYF

v_call: TRBV28
clone_size: many
j_call: TRBJ2-7
d_call: NA
cdr3_length: 15
cdr3_nt: TGTGCCAGCAGTCCCCTCACAGGGTTAACCTACGAGCAGTACTTC
cdr3_aa: CASSPLTGLTYEQYF

v_call: TRBV18
clone_size: few
j_call: TRBJ2-7
d_call: NA
cdr3_length: 13
cdr3_nt: TGTGCCAGCTCACCACAAAAATACTACGAGCAGTACTTC
cdr3_aa: CASSPQKYYEQYF

v_call: TRBV9
clone_size: many
j_call: TRBJ2-7
d_call: TRBD1
cdr3_length: 15
cdr3_nt: TGTGCCAGCAGCCATTCAAGGGACAGCTCCTACGAGCAGTACTTC
cdr3_aa: CASSHSRDSSYEQYF

v_call: TRBV20-1
clone_size: many
j_call: TRBJ1-5
d_call: NA
cdr3_length: 13
cdr3_nt: TGCAGTGCTAGCCAGCCGAAAAGTCAGCCCCAGCATTTT
cdr3_aa: CSASQPKSQPQHF